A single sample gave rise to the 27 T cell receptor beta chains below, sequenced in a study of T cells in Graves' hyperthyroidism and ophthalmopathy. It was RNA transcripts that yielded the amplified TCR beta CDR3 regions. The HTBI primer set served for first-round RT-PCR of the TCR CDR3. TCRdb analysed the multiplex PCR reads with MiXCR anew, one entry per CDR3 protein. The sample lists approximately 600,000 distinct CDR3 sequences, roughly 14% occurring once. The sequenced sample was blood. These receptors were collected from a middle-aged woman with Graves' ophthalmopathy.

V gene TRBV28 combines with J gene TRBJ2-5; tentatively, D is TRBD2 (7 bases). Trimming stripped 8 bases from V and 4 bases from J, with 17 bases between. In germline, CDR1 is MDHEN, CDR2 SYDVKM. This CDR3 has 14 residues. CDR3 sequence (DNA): TGTGCCAGCGGGGGCGGGGGATGGGGAGAGACCCAGTACTTC. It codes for CASGGGGWGETQYF.

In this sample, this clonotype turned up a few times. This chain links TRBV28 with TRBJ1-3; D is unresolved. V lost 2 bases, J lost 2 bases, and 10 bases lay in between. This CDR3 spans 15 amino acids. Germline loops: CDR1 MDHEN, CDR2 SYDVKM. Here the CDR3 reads CASSLAVRTGNTIYF. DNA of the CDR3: TGTGCCAGCAGTTTAGCCGTTCGTACTGGAAACACCATATATTTT.

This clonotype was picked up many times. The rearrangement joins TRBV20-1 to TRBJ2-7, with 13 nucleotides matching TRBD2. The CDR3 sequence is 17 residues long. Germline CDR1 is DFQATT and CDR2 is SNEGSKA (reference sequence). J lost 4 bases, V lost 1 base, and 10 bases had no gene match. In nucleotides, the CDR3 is TGCAGTGCTAGAGGGACTAGCGGGGGAGGGGTTGGTTACGAGCAGTACTTC. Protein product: CSARGTSGGGVGYEQYF.

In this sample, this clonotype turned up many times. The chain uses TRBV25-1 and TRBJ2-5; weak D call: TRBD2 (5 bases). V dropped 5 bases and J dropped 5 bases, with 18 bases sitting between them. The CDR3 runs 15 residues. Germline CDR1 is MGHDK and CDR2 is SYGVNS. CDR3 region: CASSTGGGLEETQYF. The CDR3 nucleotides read TGTGCCAGCAGTACCGGAGGAGGACTGGAGGAGACCCAGTACTTC.

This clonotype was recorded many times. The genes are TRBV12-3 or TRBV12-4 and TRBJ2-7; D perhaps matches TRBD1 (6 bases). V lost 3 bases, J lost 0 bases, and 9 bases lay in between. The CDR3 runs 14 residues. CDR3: CASSFGTTSYEQYF. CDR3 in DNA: TGTGCCAGCAGTTTTGGGACAACCTCCTACGAGCAGTACTTC.

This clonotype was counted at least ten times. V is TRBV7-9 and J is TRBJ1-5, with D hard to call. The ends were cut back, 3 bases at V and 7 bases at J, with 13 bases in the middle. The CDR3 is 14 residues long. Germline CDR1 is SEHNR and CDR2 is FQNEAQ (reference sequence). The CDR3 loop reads CASSFDNERQPQHF. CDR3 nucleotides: TGTGCCAGCAGCTTCGACAATGAGAGGCAGCCCCAGCATTTT.

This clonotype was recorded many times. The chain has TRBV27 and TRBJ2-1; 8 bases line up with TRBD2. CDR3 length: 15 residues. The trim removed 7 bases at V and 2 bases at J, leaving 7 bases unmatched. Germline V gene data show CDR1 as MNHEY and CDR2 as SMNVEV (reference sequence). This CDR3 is CASTGAGVPYNEQFF. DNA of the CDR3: TGTGCCAGCACCGGAGCGGGAGTTCCCTACAATGAGCAGTTCTTC.

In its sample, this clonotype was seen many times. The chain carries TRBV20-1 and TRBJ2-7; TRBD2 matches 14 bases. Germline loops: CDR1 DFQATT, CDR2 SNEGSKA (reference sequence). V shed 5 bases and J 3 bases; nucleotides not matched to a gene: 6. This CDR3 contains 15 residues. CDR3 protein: CSAGGLAGVVYEQYF. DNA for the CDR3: TGCAGTGCTGGGGGACTAGCGGGAGTTGTCTACGAGCAGTACTTC.

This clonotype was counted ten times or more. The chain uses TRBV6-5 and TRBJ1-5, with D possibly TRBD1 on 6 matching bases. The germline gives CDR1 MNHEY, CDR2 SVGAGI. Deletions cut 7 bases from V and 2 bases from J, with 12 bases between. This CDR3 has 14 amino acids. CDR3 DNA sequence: TGTGCCAGCAAACAGGGTTTGGGCAATCAGCCCCAGCATTTT. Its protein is CASKQGLGNQPQHF.

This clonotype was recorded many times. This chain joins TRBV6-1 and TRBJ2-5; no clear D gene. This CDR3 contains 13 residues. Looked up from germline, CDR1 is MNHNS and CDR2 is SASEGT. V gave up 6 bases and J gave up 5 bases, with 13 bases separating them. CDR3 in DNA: TGTGCCAGCAGGCTGGGCGCGACGGAGACCCAGTACTTC. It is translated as CASRLGATETQYF.

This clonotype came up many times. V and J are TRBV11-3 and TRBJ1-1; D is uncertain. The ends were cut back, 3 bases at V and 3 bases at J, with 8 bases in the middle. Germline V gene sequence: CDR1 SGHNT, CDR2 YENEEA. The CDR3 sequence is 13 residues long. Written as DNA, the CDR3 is TGTGCCAGCAGCTTGGGGATCTACACTGAAGCTTTCTTT. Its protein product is CASSLGIYTEAFF.

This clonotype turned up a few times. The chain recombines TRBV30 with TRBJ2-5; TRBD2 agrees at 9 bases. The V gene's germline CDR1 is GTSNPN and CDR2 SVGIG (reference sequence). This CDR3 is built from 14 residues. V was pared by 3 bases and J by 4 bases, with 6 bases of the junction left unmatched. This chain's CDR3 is CAWSAGGGRETQYF. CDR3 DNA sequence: TGTGCCTGGAGCGCGGGAGGGGGGCGAGAGACCCAGTACTTC.

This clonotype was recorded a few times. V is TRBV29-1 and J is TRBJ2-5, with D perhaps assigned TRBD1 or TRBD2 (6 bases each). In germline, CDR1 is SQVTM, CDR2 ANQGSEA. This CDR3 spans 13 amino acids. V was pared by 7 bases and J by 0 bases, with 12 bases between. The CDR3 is CSGGAGNQETQYF. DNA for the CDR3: TGCAGCGGGGGGGCGGGGAACCAAGAGACCCAGTACTTC.

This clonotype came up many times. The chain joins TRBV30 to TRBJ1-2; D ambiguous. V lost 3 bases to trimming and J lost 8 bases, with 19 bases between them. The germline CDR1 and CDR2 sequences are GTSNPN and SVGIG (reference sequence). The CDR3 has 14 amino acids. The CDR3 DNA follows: TGTGCCTGGAGGGCCGGGAGCCGAACGGGGGGCTACACCTTC. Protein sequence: CAWRAGSRTGGYTF.

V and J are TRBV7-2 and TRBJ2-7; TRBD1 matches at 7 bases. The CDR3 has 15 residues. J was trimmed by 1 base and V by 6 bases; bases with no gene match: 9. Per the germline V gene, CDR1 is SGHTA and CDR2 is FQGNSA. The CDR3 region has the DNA TGTGCCAGCAGGCCCGGAACAGGGGTGTCCTACGAGCAGTACTTC. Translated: CASRPGTGVSYEQYF. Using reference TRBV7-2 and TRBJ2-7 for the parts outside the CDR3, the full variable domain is GAGVSQSPSNKVTEKGKDVELRCDPISGHTALYWYRQSLGQGLEFLIYFQGNSAPDKSGLPSDRFSAERTGGSVSTLTIQRTQQEDSAVYLCASRPGTGVSYEQYFGPGTRLTVT.

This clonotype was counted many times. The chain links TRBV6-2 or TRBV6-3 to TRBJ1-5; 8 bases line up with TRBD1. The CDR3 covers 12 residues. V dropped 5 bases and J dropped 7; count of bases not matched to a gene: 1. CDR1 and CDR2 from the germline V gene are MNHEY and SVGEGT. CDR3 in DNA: TGTGCCAGCAGTCAGGGGGCCCAGCCCCAGCATTTT. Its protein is CASSQGAQPQHF.

For the CDR3, the DNA is TGTGCCAGCAGTTTACTAGCGGGAGGATCTAGCACAGATACGCAGTATTTT. Translated, it gives CASSLLAGGSSTDTQYF. V and J are TRBV27 and TRBJ2-3; 11 bases line up with TRBD2. This CDR3 has 17 residues. With V trimmed by 2 bases and J by 0 bases, 4 bases remained unmatched. Germline V gene lookup returns CDR1 MNHEY and CDR2 SMNVEV (reference sequence).

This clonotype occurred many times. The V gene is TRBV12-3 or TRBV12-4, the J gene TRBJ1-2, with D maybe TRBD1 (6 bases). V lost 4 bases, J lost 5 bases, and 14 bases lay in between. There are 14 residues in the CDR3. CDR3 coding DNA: TGTGCCAGCAGTTCGACAGGTCGCCGATATGGCTACACCTTC. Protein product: CASSSTGRRYGYTF.

The CDR3 loop is CASSYPPLSGANVLTF. The CDR3 DNA sequence: TGCGCCAGCAGCTACCCTCCTCTCTCTGGGGCCAACGTCCTGACTTTC. The chain is built from TRBV5-1 and TRBJ2-6; D remains unclear. V gave up 3 bases and J gave up 0 bases, with 10 bases separating them. The CDR3 length is 16 residues. CDR1 SGHRS and CDR2 YFSETQ come from the germline V gene.

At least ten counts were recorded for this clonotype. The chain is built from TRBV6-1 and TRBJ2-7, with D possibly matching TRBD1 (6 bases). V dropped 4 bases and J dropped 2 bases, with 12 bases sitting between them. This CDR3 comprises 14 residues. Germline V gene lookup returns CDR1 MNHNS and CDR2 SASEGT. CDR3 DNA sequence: TGTGCCAGCAGTGCTATCAGGGGAGCCTACGAGCAGTACTTC. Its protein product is CASSAIRGAYEQYF.

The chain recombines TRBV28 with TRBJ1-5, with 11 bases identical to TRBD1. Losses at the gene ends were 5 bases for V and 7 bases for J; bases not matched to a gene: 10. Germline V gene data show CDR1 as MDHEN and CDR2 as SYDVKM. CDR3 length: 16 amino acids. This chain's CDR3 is CASSPTGTGGRQPQHF. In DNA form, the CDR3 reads TGTGCCAGCAGTCCGACCGGGACAGGGGGTCGACAGCCCCAGCATTTT.

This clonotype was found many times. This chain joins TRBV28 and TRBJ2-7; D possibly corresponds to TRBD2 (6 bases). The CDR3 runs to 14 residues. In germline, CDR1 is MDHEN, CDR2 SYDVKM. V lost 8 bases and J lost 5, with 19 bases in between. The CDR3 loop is CASLPDTSWDEQYF. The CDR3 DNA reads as TGTGCCAGCCTCCCGGATACTAGCTGGGACGAGCAGTACTTC. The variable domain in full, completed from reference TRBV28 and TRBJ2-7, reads DVKVTQSSRYLVKRTGEKVFLECVQDMDHENMFWYRQDPGLGLRLIYFSYDVKMKEKGDIPEGYSVSREKKERFSLILESASTNQTSMYLCASLPDTSWDEQYFGPGTRLTVT.

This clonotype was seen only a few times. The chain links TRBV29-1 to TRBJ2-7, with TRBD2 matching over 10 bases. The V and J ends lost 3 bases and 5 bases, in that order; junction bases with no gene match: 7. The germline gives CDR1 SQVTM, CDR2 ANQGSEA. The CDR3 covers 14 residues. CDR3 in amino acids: CSVDKAGGPNEQYF. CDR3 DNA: TGCAGCGTTGACAAAGCGGGAGGGCCGAACGAGCAGTACTTC.

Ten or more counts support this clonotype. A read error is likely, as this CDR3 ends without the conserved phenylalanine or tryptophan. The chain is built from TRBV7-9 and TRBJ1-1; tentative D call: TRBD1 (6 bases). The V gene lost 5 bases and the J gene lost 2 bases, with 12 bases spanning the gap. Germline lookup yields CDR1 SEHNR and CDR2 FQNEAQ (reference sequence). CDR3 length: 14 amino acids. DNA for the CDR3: TGTGCCAGCAGCGAGGCCGGGGGCAACACTGAAGCTTTCTCT. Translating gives CASSEAGGNTEAFS.

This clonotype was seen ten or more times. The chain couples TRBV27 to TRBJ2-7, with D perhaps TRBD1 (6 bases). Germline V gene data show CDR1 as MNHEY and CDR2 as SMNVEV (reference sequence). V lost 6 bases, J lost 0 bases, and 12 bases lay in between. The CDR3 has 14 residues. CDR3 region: CASRSQGLSYEQYF. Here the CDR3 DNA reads TGTGCCAGCAGATCGCAGGGGCTCTCCTACGAGCAGTACTTC.

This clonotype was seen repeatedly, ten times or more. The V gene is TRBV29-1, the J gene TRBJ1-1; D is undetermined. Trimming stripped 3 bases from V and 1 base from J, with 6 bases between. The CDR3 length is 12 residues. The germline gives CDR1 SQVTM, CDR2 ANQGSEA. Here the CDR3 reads CSVEEENTEAFF. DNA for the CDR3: TGCAGCGTTGAGGAGGAGAACACTGAAGCTTTCTTT.

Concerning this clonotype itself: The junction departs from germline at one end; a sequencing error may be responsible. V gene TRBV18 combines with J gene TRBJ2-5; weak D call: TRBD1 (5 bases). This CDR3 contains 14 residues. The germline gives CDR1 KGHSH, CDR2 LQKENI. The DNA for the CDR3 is TGTGCCAGCTCTCCACCTGACAGCTGGGAGACCCAGTACTTC. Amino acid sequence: CASSPPDSWETQYF.